Shown below are 24 T cell receptor beta chains from a single sample sequenced in a study of blood T cells in healthy people across ages. Using a J-beta primer mix together with a sample-barcoded 5' primer, a second PCR was run for about 6 to 12 cycles. TCRdb re-derived calls from the 5' RACE reads in MiXCR, one entry per CDR3 protein. Altogether 1,800,000 or so distinct CDR3 sequences are present, around 40% being singletons, with the ten largest covering more than 20%. Sequencing used blood. The receptors come from a human donor in good health.

This chain uses TRBV14 with TRBJ1-2, with D uncertain. Germline CDR1 and CDR2: SGHDN and FVKESK. This CDR3 has 17 residues. Between the trimmed V and J ends, which lost 0 bases and 5 bases, there was a span of 19 bases. The CDR3 is CASSQDDRVWGSYGYTF. For the CDR3, the DNA is TGTGCCAGCAGCCAAGACGACCGGGTTTGGGGATCTTATGGCTACACCTTC.

This clonotype was detected a few times. For the CDR3, the DNA is TGCAGTGCTAGAGATAAGAGGCGTTTGACCCAGCATTTT. This sequence encodes CSARDKRRLTQHF. The chain has TRBV20-1 and TRBJ1-5; no firm D call. CDR3 size: 13 residues. Per germline, CDR1 DFQATT and CDR2 SNEGSKA (reference sequence). Trimming stripped 0 bases from V and 11 bases from J, with 14 bases between.

J is TRBJ1-3 and V is TRBV5-1; 10 bases map to TRBD1. Germline CDR1 reads SGHRS; CDR2 reads YFSETQ. The junction had 4 bases not matched to a gene; V was cut back by 4 bases and J by 3 bases. There are 15 residues in the CDR3. DNA for the CDR3: TGCGCCAGCAGCCCCGGGACAGGGGTTGGAAACACCATATATTTT. Its protein product is CASSPGTGVGNTIYF.

This clonotype showed up many times. The J gene is TRBJ1-1, the V gene TRBV4-1; D is undetermined. This CDR3 region has 15 residues. V was cut by 0 bases and J by 0 bases, with 8 bases left in between. CDR1 MGHRA and CDR2 YSYEKL come from the germline V gene. CDR3 sequence reads: CASSQEVSMNTEAFF. CDR3 nucleotide sequence: TGCGCCAGCAGCCAAGAAGTATCAATGAACACTGAAGCTTTCTTT.

V usage is TRBV4-3 and J usage is TRBJ2-1; 9 bases align to TRBD2. CDR1 LGHNA and CDR2 YSLEER come from the germline V gene. With V trimmed by 3 bases and J by 9 bases, 9 bases remained unmatched. The CDR3 totals 15 residues. CDR3 loop: CASSQRLAVGGEQFF. For the CDR3, the DNA is TGCGCCAGCAGCCAGCGACTAGCGGTGGGCGGTGAGCAGTTCTTC.

The genes are TRBV28 and TRBJ2-5; D unclear. The CDR3 is made up of 14 amino acids. Germline CDR1 and CDR2: MDHEN and SYDVKM. V was shortened by 2 bases and J by 13 bases, with 20 bases between the two germline ends. The CDR3, as DNA: TGTGCCAGCAGTTTAGTGGGCTCACACGACGAGCGGTACTTC. This translates into CASSLVGSHDERYF.

The chain joins TRBV20-1 to TRBJ2-3; 10 nucleotides agree with TRBD2. The V segment lost 8 bases and the J segment 3 bases; nucleotides outside the gene matches: 5. The germline CDR1 and CDR2 sequences are DFQATT and SNEGSKA (reference sequence). The length of the CDR3 is 13 residues. CDR3 in amino acids: CSTAGGGTDTQYF. CDR3 DNA: TGCAGTACAGCGGGAGGGGGGACAGATACGCAGTATTTT.

This clonotype occurred many times. The chain carries TRBV27 and TRBJ2-7, with 8 positions matching TRBD2. Germline V gene sequence: CDR1 MNHEY, CDR2 SMNVEV (reference sequence). CDR3 length: 14 residues. V trimming: 3 bases; J trimming: 2 bases; junction bases outside the gene matches: 3. DNA of the CDR3: TGTGCCAGCAGTTTGCGGGGGGTCACCTACGAGCAGTACTTC. Its translation: CASSLRGVTYEQYF.

The chain combines TRBV6-1 with TRBJ1-5, with TRBD1 identical over 8 bases. V lost 4 bases to trimming and J lost 4 bases; unmatched junction nucleotides: 9. This CDR3 region has 16 residues. Germline CDR1 reads MNHNS; CDR2 reads SASEGT. The CDR3 loop reads CASSVRQGRLNQPQHF. DNA of the CDR3: TGTGCCAGCAGTGTAAGACAGGGGCGTCTTAATCAGCCCCAGCATTTT.

At least ten counts were recorded for this clonotype. The rearrangement links TRBV27 to TRBJ2-4, with 7 bases identical to TRBD1. Germline lookup yields CDR1 MNHEY and CDR2 SMNVEV (reference sequence). V gave up 8 bases and J gave up 3 bases; unmatched junction bases: 10. This CDR3 is built from 15 residues. As DNA, the CDR3 is TGTGCCAGCGGTCAACACAGGGGCGGCAAAAACATTCAGTACTTC. It encodes CASGQHRGGKNIQYF.

This clonotype has a single count. The V call is TRBV4-1, the J call TRBJ1-2; 11 nucleotides agree with TRBD1. The CDR3 contains 17 residues. The V and J ends lost 0 bases and 7 bases, in that order; junction bases with no gene match: 10. CDR1 and CDR2 (germline): MGHRA, YSYEKL. As DNA, the CDR3 is TGCGCCAGCAGCCAAGAAGAGGGACTGGACAGGGGGCTTGGCTACACCTTC. It specifies CASSQEEGLDRGLGYTF.

The V call is TRBV5-1, the J call TRBJ2-5; tentatively, D is TRBD1 or TRBD2 (5 bases each). The J call could be wrong; TRBJ2-7 is a better fit for the DNA end. In germline, CDR1 is SGHRS, CDR2 YFSETQ. The CDR3 runs to 15 residues. The CDR3 region is CASSSGTDGGHEQYF. In DNA, the CDR3 is TGCGCCAGCAGCTCTGGGACCGACGGAGGCCACGAGCAGTACTTC.

The chain joins TRBV11-2 to TRBJ2-3; D is perhaps TRBD1 or TRBD2 (7 bases each). This CDR3 is built from 14 residues. The ends were cut back, 7 bases at V and 5 bases at J, with 16 bases in the middle. Germline lookup yields CDR1 SGHAT and CDR2 FQNNGV. CDR3 protein: CASTQGGILDTQYF. CDR3 DNA sequence: TGTGCCAGCACCCAGGGGGGGATACTAGATACGCAGTATTTT. Based on the CDR3 plus reference TRBV11-2 and TRBJ2-3, the full variable domain is EAGVAQSPRYKIIEKRQSVAFWCNPISGHATLYWYQQILGQGPKLLIQFQNNGVVDDSQLPKDRFSAERLKGVDSTLKIQPAKLEDSAVYLCASTQGGILDTQYFGPGTRLTVL.

This clonotype was seen only a few times. J is TRBJ2-3 and V is TRBV7-3; perhaps TRBD2 as D (5 bases). The CDR3 totals 17 residues. The germline CDR1 and CDR2 sequences are SGHTA and FQGTGA. V gave up 5 bases and J gave up 1 base, with 19 bases separating them. The CDR3 DNA reads as TGTGCCAGCAGCCCAATAGGGCCGGGGATTGGCACAGATACGCAGTATTTT. This gives the protein CASSPIGPGIGTDTQYF.

The chain uses TRBV25-1 and TRBJ1-5; D ambiguous. The CDR3 length is 16 residues. The ends were cut back, 2 bases at V and 0 bases at J, with 11 bases in the middle. Germline V lookup: CDR1 MGHDK, CDR2 SYGVNS. In DNA form, the CDR3 reads TGTGCCAGCAGTGAACATGAGTTCGGTAGCAATCAGCCCCAGCATTTT. Encoded protein: CASSEHEFGSNQPQHF.

This chain links TRBV20-1 with TRBJ2-7; TRBD2 matches 7 bases. The V segment lost 3 bases and the J segment 1 base; nucleotides outside the gene matches: 9. CDR1 is DFQATT, CDR2 SNEGSKA, per germline (reference sequence). This CDR3 is 15 amino acids long. The CDR3 loop is CSARGAGLGSYEQYF. CDR3 nucleotides: TGCAGTGCTAGGGGAGCGGGGTTAGGTTCCTACGAGCAGTACTTC.

CDR3 DNA sequence: TGTGCCAGCCAGGACAGCTCGAAAGTAAATTCACCCCTCCACTTT. Residues: CASQDSSKVNSPLHF. This sequence joins TRBV6-6 and TRBJ1-6, with D maybe TRBD1 (6 bases). Trimming took off 8 bases at V and 7 bases at J, with 18 bases between the two ends. Germline values: CDR1 MNHNY, CDR2 SVGAGI (reference sequence). The CDR3 has 15 residues.

This clonotype was counted at least ten times. CDR3 residues: CASSPTSTGELFF. The CDR3 DNA reads as TGTGCCAGCAGCCCCACTAGCACCGGGGAGCTGTTTTTT. The V gene is TRBV6-4, the J gene TRBJ2-2; tentative D call: TRBD2 (5 bases). Germline lookup yields CDR1 MRHNA and CDR2 SNTAGT. V lost 6 bases and J lost 4, with 9 bases in between. There are 13 residues in the CDR3.

This chain joins TRBV11-2 and TRBJ2-7, with D tentatively TRBD2 (6 bases). The end of the DNA aligns better with TRBJ2-5, so the J call may be wrong. Per germline, CDR1 SGHAT and CDR2 FQNNGV. The CDR3 loop spans 13 amino acids. Written as DNA, the CDR3 is TGTGCCAGCAACACTTTCGGGGGAGAGACCCAGTACTTC. Translating it yields CASNTFGGETQYF.

The chain employs TRBV28 and TRBJ2-3; D remains unclear. The germline gives CDR1 MDHEN, CDR2 SYDVKM. The V and J ends lost 6 bases and 8 bases respectively, with 15 bases between them. The CDR3 runs to 13 residues. The CDR3 region is CASRPEALGTQYF. CDR3 in DNA: TGTGCCAGCAGACCAGAGGCTCTGGGTACGCAGTATTTT.

This clonotype has more than one count but fewer than ten. The chain carries TRBV29-1 and TRBJ2-1, with no clear D. The CDR3 sequence is 12 residues long. With 1 base removed from V and 11 bases from J, the gap between germline ends came to 12 bases. Germline assignment: CDR1 SQVTM and CDR2 ANQGSEA. For the CDR3, the DNA is TGCAGCGTTGAAGTCCTGGGTCGTAAGCAGTTCTTC. This sequence encodes CSVEVLGRKQFF.

V usage is TRBV29-1 and J usage is TRBJ2-5; TRBD1 might be the D (6 bases). The ends were cut back, 6 bases at V and 8 bases at J, with 16 bases in the middle. Germline CDR1 and CDR2: SQVTM and ANQGSEA. The CDR3 covers 12 residues. For the CDR3, the DNA is TGCAGCGTCGAACAGGGTTTGGGAACCCAGTACTTC. This gives the protein CSVEQGLGTQYF.

The V call is TRBV30, the J call TRBJ1-4; D unclear. The V gene lost 1 base and the J gene lost 5 bases, with 2 bases spanning the gap. The CDR3 runs to 11 residues. Germline-derived CDR1 and CDR2 are GTSNPN and SVGIG (reference sequence). The DNA for the CDR3 is TGTGCCTGGAGTGCGAATGAAAAACTGTTTTTT. Its translation: CAWSANEKLFF.

This clonotype was observed a handful of times. This chain connects TRBV4-2 to TRBJ2-7; the D call may be TRBD1 or TRBD2 (6 bases each). The germline V gene encodes CDR1 LGHNA and CDR2 YNFKEQ. The CDR3 is 13 residues long. Trimming shortened V by 2 bases and J by 6 bases, and 11 bases separated the two germline ends. CDR3: CASSQTSRGEQYF. Here the CDR3 DNA reads TGTGCCAGCAGCCAAACTAGCAGGGGCGAGCAGTACTTC.